This TCR beta chain was recovered during a study of T cells in Graves' hyperthyroidism and ophthalmopathy. Study background: Peripheral blood was secured at the point of initial diagnosis, before any treatment.

The trim removed 4 bases at V and 6 bases at J, leaving 8 bases unmatched. Germline V gene data show CDR1 as KGHDR and CDR2 as SFDVKD. The CDR3 contains 14 residues. Study-wide findings and caveats: Onset of ophthalmopathy came a median around 7.1 months after the model predicted it. Among clonotypes expanded in thyroid above 0.001, most were also found in blood.

Stable Graves' hyperthyroidism denoted no ophthalmopathy progression over 18 months. This clonotype was found a few times. Its antigen is undetermined. TCR beta CDR3 region amplification was performed from RNA transcripts. A set of HTBI primers served as the primers for a first-round RT-PCR of the TCR CDR3. From the multiplex PCR reads, TCRdb called clonotypes with MiXCR, one entry per CDR3 protein. The table includes roughly 740,000 distinct CDR3 sequences, approximately 16% detected once. The chain uses TRBV24-1 and TRBJ2-7; 7 bases match TRBD2. The clonotype originates from a man between 18 and 35 years old with Graves' hyperthyroidism. Sequences were obtained from blood. The CDR3 nucleotides read TGTGCCACCAGTGACCCTAGGACTAGTCTCGAGCAGTACTTC. It codes for CATSDPRTSLEQYF.